This T cell receptor beta chain was documented in a study of T-cell memory formation after mild COVID-19. TCRdb processed the 5' RACE reads anew with MiXCR; each CDR3 protein has one entry. The profile shows a few hundred thousand distinct CDR3 sequences, under 30% of them singletons. With 4 bases clipped from V and 3 bases from J, the junction kept 7 bases outside the gene matches. The CDR3 covers 15 residues. Germline CDR1 LNHNV, CDR2 YYDKDF (reference sequence). The chain carries TRBV15 and TRBJ2-7; TRBD1 aligns across 9 bases. This TCR was sampled from an adult woman who had mild COVID-19 (a few samples of this study predate the infection). Cell type and time point are not known. The sample comprised PBMCs or a T cell subset sorted from them (not recorded which). CDR3: CATSTGTGYYYEQYF. CDR3 DNA sequence: TGTGCCACCAGCACCGGGACAGGGTATTACTACGAGCAGTACTTC.